Following are 29 T cell receptor beta chains from one sample sequenced in a study of response to subunit inactivated influenza vaccine. One entry per CDR3 protein, called by TCRdb with MiXCR from the RT-PCR reads. In the table there are about 780,000 distinct CDR3 sequences, about 18% of which are singletons. The source was PBMCs from blood, collected roughly 5 days after vaccination. The receptor source for this set is a man between 50 and 59 years old who received an inactivated influenza vaccine.

The chain uses TRBV20-1 and TRBJ2-1, with a possible D match to TRBD2 (5 bases). The germline V gene has CDR1 DFQATT and CDR2 SNEGSKA (reference sequence). The CDR3 length is 15 residues. V lost 0 bases to trimming and J lost 2 bases, with 11 bases between them. The CDR3 coding sequence is TGCAGTGCTAGAGACAGGCGGGTCCCCTACAATGAGCAGTTCTTC. This gives the protein CSARDRRVPYNEQFF.

On this clonotype itself: The junction departs from the called germline gene at one end, perhaps through a read error. CDR3 loop: CSVEGLATYNEQIF. The DNA for the CDR3 is TGCAGCGTTGAAGGGCTAGCCACCTACAATGAGCAGATCTTC. V and J are TRBV29-1 and TRBJ2-1, with D tentatively TRBD2 (5 bases). From germline, CDR1 is SQVTM and CDR2 ANQGSEA. This CDR3 is built from 14 residues.

This clonotype was seen only once. The chain joins TRBV6-2 or TRBV6-3 to TRBJ1-5, with D tentatively TRBD1 (5 bases). Trimming cost V 5 bases and J 3 bases, with 23 bases left between them. The germline V gene has CDR1 MNHEY and CDR2 SVGEGT. The CDR3 is 18 residues long. In DNA form, the CDR3 reads TGTGCCAGCAGTACTGAGTCTGGAGACAGTTCTATCAATCAGCCCCAGCATTTT. Translating gives CASSTESGDSSINQPQHF.

The chain recombines TRBV7-9 with TRBJ1-4; 8 positions agree with TRBD1. Germline CDR1 and CDR2: SEHNR and FQNEAQ (reference sequence). The CDR3 runs to 14 residues. The V and J ends lost 5 bases and 8 bases, in that order; junction bases with no gene match: 7. As DNA, the CDR3 is TGTGCCAGCAGCCCCGGGACAGGTTGGGAAAAACTGTTTTTT. It is translated as CASSPGTGWEKLFF.

This clonotype has only a few counts. J is TRBJ2-2 and V is TRBV7-2, with D unresolved. The CDR3 loop spans 16 amino acids. Deletions cut 1 base from V and 6 bases from J, with 15 bases between. The germline gives CDR1 SGHTA, CDR2 FQGNSA. CDR3 in amino acids: CASSLELPNIAGELFF. CDR3 DNA: TGTGCCAGCAGCTTAGAACTCCCGAACATCGCCGGGGAGCTGTTTTTT.

The sample holds a few counts of this clonotype. The chain employs TRBV20-1 and TRBJ2-7; perhaps TRBD1 as D (5 bases). The CDR3 loop spans 14 amino acids. V was pared by 3 bases and J by 3 bases, with 15 bases between. Germline-derived CDR1 and CDR2 are DFQATT and SNEGSKA (reference sequence). CDR3 bases: TGCAGTGCTAGGGCGGACAATGGGATCTACGAGCAGTACTTC. Amino acid sequence: CSARADNGIYEQYF.

The chain uses TRBV18 and TRBJ2-1; TRBD1 matches at 7 bases. This CDR3 comprises 14 residues. J lost 5 bases, V lost 5 bases, and 6 bases had no gene match. The V gene's germline CDR1 is KGHSH and CDR2 LQKENI. DNA of the CDR3: TGTGCCAGCTCAAAAATCGGGACAGACAATGAGCAGTTCTTC. Translated: CASSKIGTDNEQFF.

This clonotype was observed many times. V gene TRBV4-2 combines with J gene TRBJ2-7; D is perhaps TRBD2 (5 bases). Germline V CDR1 and CDR2: LGHNA, YNFKEQ. The CDR3 length is 14 residues. V lost 1 base, J lost 4 bases, and 11 bases lay in between. The DNA of the CDR3 is TGTGCCAGCAGCCAAGGGAGAGGGCGATACGAGCAGTACTTC. Amino acids: CASSQGRGRYEQYF.

The V and J genes are TRBV2 and TRBJ2-3, with 9 bases aligning to TRBD1. The CDR3 is made up of 17 amino acids. Germline values: CDR1 SNHLY, CDR2 FYNNEI. Trimming took 3 bases from V and 0 from J; bases not matched to a gene: 7. CDR3 region: CASSDPNRGRSTDTQYF. CDR3 DNA sequence: TGTGCCAGCAGTGATCCCAACAGGGGGCGAAGCACAGATACGCAGTATTTT.

This clonotype was detected a few times. The rearrangement links TRBV4-2 to TRBJ2-7; TRBD2 agrees at 7 bases. CDR3 length equals 18 residues. The germline V gene has CDR1 LGHNA and CDR2 YNFKEQ. J lost 2 bases, V lost 0 bases, and 13 bases had no gene match. CDR3 in amino acids: CASSQDQAASGKTYEQYF. The CDR3 nucleotides read TGTGCCAGCAGCCAAGACCAGGCTGCCAGCGGGAAGACCTACGAGCAGTACTTC.

This clonotype was counted only a few times. The CDR3 DNA reads as TGTGCCAGCAGCCAAGCCTTTGGGAACACTGAAGCTTTCTTT. Residues: CASSQAFGNTEAFF. The V gene is TRBV4-2, the J gene TRBJ1-1; D gene uncertain. This CDR3 comprises 14 residues. V lost 1 base, J lost 1 base, and 7 bases lay in between. Germline V gene sequence: CDR1 LGHNA, CDR2 YNFKEQ.

This clonotype was counted many times. The chain recombines TRBV7-2 with TRBJ2-1; 9 nucleotides line up with TRBD1. The CDR3 is made up of 14 amino acids. Germline CDR1 is SGHTA and CDR2 is FQGNSA. J lost 5 bases, V lost 5 bases, and 4 bases had no gene match. CDR3 DNA: TGTGCCAGCAGCCCCAGGGACAGGGACAATGAGCAGTTCTTC. This codes for CASSPRDRDNEQFF.

The chain combines TRBV4-2 with TRBJ2-3, with 11 bases that match TRBD2. After removal of 0 bases from V and 2 bases from J, the junction contained 1 base not matched to a gene. The germline gives CDR1 LGHNA, CDR2 YNFKEQ. This CDR3 contains 16 residues. The chain's CDR3 is CASSQELAGATDTQYF. The CDR3, as DNA: TGTGCCAGCAGCCAAGAACTAGCGGGAGCCACAGATACGCAGTATTTT.

This clonotype showed up many times. The chain links TRBV12-3 or TRBV12-4 to TRBJ2-5; D uncertain. Trimming removed 2 bases at V and 5 bases at J, with 12 bases between. The CDR3 runs 14 residues. The chain's CDR3 is CASSLNRVGETQYF. The CDR3 nucleotides read TGTGCCAGCAGTTTAAATCGGGTCGGGGAGACCCAGTACTTC.

V usage is TRBV15 and J usage is TRBJ2-1; D is uncertain. Germline values: CDR1 LNHNV, CDR2 YYDKDF (reference sequence). With 0 bases removed from V and 9 bases from J, the gap between germline ends came to 6 bases. The CDR3 loop spans 12 amino acids. CDR3 amino acids: CATSRDLGEQFF. Here the CDR3 DNA reads TGTGCCACCAGCAGAGATCTGGGTGAGCAGTTCTTC.

The chain employs TRBV18 and TRBJ1-1; D is possibly TRBD1 (5 bases). With 4 bases removed from V and 0 bases from J, the gap between germline ends came to 15 bases. The CDR3 totals 16 residues. Germline lookup yields CDR1 KGHSH and CDR2 LQKENI. CDR3 region: CASSQQAPEMNTEAFF. The DNA of the CDR3 is TGTGCCAGCTCACAACAGGCGCCTGAAATGAACACTGAAGCTTTCTTT.

The V and J genes are TRBV11-1 and TRBJ2-6, with TRBD1 matching 7 bases. The J segment lost 0 bases and the V segment lost 4 bases, leaving 9 bases of the junction unmatched. The CDR3 is 18 amino acids. Germline CDR1 is SGHAT and CDR2 is FQDESV (reference sequence). This CDR3 reads CASSSRQGWGSGANVLTF. The CDR3 coding sequence is TGTGCCAGCAGCTCACGACAGGGATGGGGCTCTGGGGCCAACGTCCTGACTTTC. The full variable domain, its missing parts supplied by reference TRBV11-1 and TRBJ2-6, is EAEVAQSPRYKITEKSQAVAFWCDPISGHATLYWYRQILGQGPELLVQFQDESVVDDSQLPKDRFSAERLKGVDSTLKIQPAELGDSAMYLCASSSRQGWGSGANVLTFGAGSRLTVL.

The gene calls are TRBV24-1 and TRBJ1-2, with D possibly matching TRBD1 (6 bases). Germline assignment: CDR1 KGHDR and CDR2 SFDVKD. V lost 4 bases, J lost 4 bases, and 18 bases lay in between. The CDR3 runs to 16 residues. In nucleotides, the CDR3 is TGTGCCACCAGTGACTCCCGACAGGCACCCACCTATGGCTACACCTTC. Its protein product is CATSDSRQAPTYGYTF.

This chain links TRBV20-1 with TRBJ2-1, with D unclear. Germline CDR1 DFQATT, CDR2 SNEGSKA (reference sequence). CDR3 size: 14 residues. V shed 5 bases and J shed 4 bases, with 15 bases lying between them. The CDR3 reads CSARLRSHYNEQFF. The CDR3 DNA sequence: TGCAGTGCTCGGCTCCGGTCTCATTACAATGAGCAGTTCTTC.

The chain couples TRBV12-3 or TRBV12-4 to TRBJ2-2, with 9 bases fitting TRBD2. The CDR3 extends over 15 amino acids. Trimming cost V 5 bases and J 8 bases; bases outside gene matches: 9. The CDR3: CASSPGTSSWGELFF. In DNA, the CDR3 is TGTGCCAGCAGTCCCGGGACTAGCTCCTGGGGGGAGCTGTTTTTT.

The V gene is TRBV12-3 or TRBV12-4, the J gene TRBJ1-5; 7 bases are a match to TRBD1. The CDR3 covers 14 residues. V dropped 5 bases and J dropped 5; count of bases not matched to a gene: 6. The CDR3 loop is CASSRTGVHQPQHF. The CDR3 DNA sequence: TGTGCCAGCAGTCGAACAGGGGTGCATCAGCCCCAGCATTTT.

The genes are TRBV5-1 and TRBJ1-5, with TRBD1 matching 9 bases. J was trimmed by 8 bases and V by 2 bases; bases with no gene match: 8. The CDR3 totals 15 residues. Germline V CDR1 and CDR2: SGHRS, YFSETQ. CDR3 coding DNA: TGCGCCAGCAGCTTACAGGGGGCGCCTATGGAGCCCCAGCATTTT. It encodes CASSLQGAPMEPQHF. The full variable domain, with the rest looked up from reference TRBV5-1 and TRBJ1-5, is KAGVTQTPRYLIKTRGQQVTLSCSPISGHRSVSWYQQTPGQGLQFLFEYFSETQRNKGNFPGRFSGRQFSNSRSEMNVSTLELGDSALYLCASSLQGAPMEPQHFGDGTRLSIL.

The gene calls are TRBV5-1 and TRBJ2-2; no clear D gene. The CDR3 is 14 residues long. The V and J ends lost 0 bases and 6 bases respectively, with 9 bases between them. Germline V CDR1 and CDR2: SGHRS, YFSETQ. For the CDR3, the DNA is TGCGCCAGCAGCTTGGGGCAGAGGTCCGGGGAGCTGTTTTTT. Translation gives CASSLGQRSGELFF.

This clonotype came up a few times. J is TRBJ2-5 and V is TRBV7-2; 7 bases align to TRBD2. V trimming: 5 bases; J trimming: 4 bases; junction bases outside the gene matches: 10. The CDR3 runs 15 residues. The germline V gene encodes CDR1 SGHTA and CDR2 FQGNSA. CDR3 in DNA: TGTGCCAGCAGCCAGCGGGGCCCTTCGGGAGAGACCCAGTACTTC. This encodes CASSQRGPSGETQYF.

This clonotype was seen only once. V usage is TRBV12-3 or TRBV12-4 and J usage is TRBJ2-2; D might be TRBD1 (6 bases). The CDR3 is made up of 16 amino acids. Trimming shortened V by 5 bases and J by 9 bases, and 22 bases separated the two germline ends. As DNA, the CDR3 is TGTGCCAGCAGTCGAGGTGGGGGCGCTTTTTCCAGGGAGCTGTTTTTT. It specifies CASSRGGGAFSRELFF.

J is TRBJ2-7 and V is TRBV4-3; a possible D gene is TRBD2 (6 bases). V was shortened by 1 base and J by 3 bases, with 10 bases between the two germline ends. In germline, CDR1 is LGHNA, CDR2 YSLEER. The CDR3 is made up of 14 amino acids. For the CDR3, the DNA is TGCGCCAGCAGCCAAGGGGCGGAGGGCTACGAGCAGTACTTC. It codes for CASSQGAEGYEQYF.

The CDR3 DNA sequence: TGTGCCAGCTCACCCACACCCAGGGATCGAGCTTTCTTT. Residues: CASSPTPRDRAFF. This rearrangement joins TRBV18 to TRBJ1-1; a weak D match, TRBD1 (5 bases). The CDR3 is 13 residues long. Germline V gene sequence: CDR1 KGHSH, CDR2 LQKENI. V was clipped by 3 bases and J by 10 bases, with 15 bases between them. Variable domain in full (rest from reference TRBV18 and TRBJ1-1): NAGVMQNPRHLVRRRGQEARLRCSPMKGHSHVYWYRQLPEEGLKFMVYLQKENIIDESGMPKERFSAEFPKEGPSILRIQQVVRGDSAAYFCASSPTPRDRAFFGQGTRLTVV.

In this sample, this clonotype turned up a few times. This rearrangement joins TRBV5-8 to TRBJ2-3, with 10 bases aligning to TRBD2. Germline V gene data show CDR1 as SGHTS and CDR2 as YDEGEE. Unmatched junction bases numbered 9, after V lost 7 bases and J lost 1 base. CDR3 length equals 16 residues. CDR3 loop: CASQRIAGGRTDTQYF. The DNA for the CDR3 is TGTGCCAGCCAAAGAATAGCGGGGGGCCGCACAGATACGCAGTATTTT.

The CDR3 protein is CASSGWQQFF. CDR3 sequence (DNA): TGTGCCAGCAGTGGGTGGCAGCAGTTCTTC. The chain is built from TRBV12-3 or TRBV12-4 and TRBJ2-1, with no clear D. V was clipped by 5 bases and J by 11 bases, with 7 bases between them. CDR3 size: 10 residues.